This T cell receptor beta chain was sequenced for a study of T-cell memory formation after mild COVID-19. Study in general: TCR clusters were largely donor specific.

TCRdb recomputed calls from the 5' RACE reads with MiXCR, one row per CDR3 protein. The sample has fewer than 700,000 distinct CDR3 sequences; roughly 18% are singletons. Study results and limitations: Of the contracting clones, CD4+ ones lay mainly in CM and EM, and CD8+ ones in EMRA. Confirmation was lacking for SARS-CoV-2 specificity of second-wave clones that peaked on day 37. Researchers found some responding clones in pre-infection memory, a sign that cross-reactive memory joined.

About this clonotype itself: As yet, its antigen is unknown.

The receptor was derived from an adult woman who had mild COVID-19 (a few samples of this study predate the infection). Cell type and time point are not known. The sequencing sample was made of PBMCs or a T cell subset sorted from them (not recorded which).

CDR3 loop: CAWSESGGQPQHF. The CDR3 nucleotides are TGTGCCTGGAGTGAGTCAGGTGGGCAGCCCCAGCATTTT. This rearrangement joins TRBV30 to TRBJ1-5; D unclear. Trimming removed 1 base from V and 7 bases from J, with 11 bases in between. CDR3 length: 13 amino acids. The V gene's germline CDR1 is GTSNPN and CDR2 SVGIG (reference sequence).